This T cell receptor (beta chain) was sequenced in a study of blood T cells in healthy people across ages (dated by TCRdb to between 2014 and 2017). About the study as a whole: In model experiments, roughly one uniquely barcoded TCR beta cDNA molecule per two T cells was captured by template switching. Age-related changes in TCR beta repertoire diversity were measured in the study by deep sequencing normalized with unique cDNA molecular identifiers. Four age groups were formed from the donors: young (average around 15 years), middle-aged (around 41), aged (approximately 60) and long-lived (around 82). Donors of different ages were randomly distributed across sequencing lanes to avoid experimental bias. Two additional independent replicas of 1 million unique cDNA reads from the same blood draw were analyzed for two donors (one aged 18 to 29 and one aged 80 or older). The research as a whole found: Compared with the aged group, the long-lived group had more naive CD4+ T cells, fewer expanded clones and increased TCR diversity, suggesting age selection. As age increased, observed TCR beta diversity per million T cells dropped in a roughly linear way, and a significant reduction was already evident by age 40. There was a strong correlation between observed TCR beta diversity and the percentage of naive T cells measured by flow cytometry. Because profiling used bulk unsorted PBMCs, naive and antigen-experienced compartments could not be compared conclusively. Donor CMV infection status was unknown, potentially confounding age-related changes in expanded clonotypes. Total diversity estimates from one million sequenced T cells were considered lower bounds and underestimates.

With respect to this clonotype: No antigen is known for it. No base qualities exist here, and no much larger clone lies one base off it.

Libraries were constructed by 5' RACE. Sequencing relied on an Illumina HiSeq 2500. A second PCR of roughly 6 to 11 cycles was run with a J-beta primer mix and a sample-barcoded 5' primer. A unique molecular identifier was introduced onto each TCR beta cDNA molecule by a template-switch 5' adaptor carrying 12 random nucleotides. At least 2.5 million CDR3-containing paired-end reads were obtained from each sample. The Mint cDNA synthesis kit, primed by a TRBC-specific oligonucleotide, was used to synthesize first-strand cDNA from all RNA. All cDNA was treated with uracil-DNA glycosylase and then went through a first 18-cycle PCR with the universal primers M1SS and BC2_uni_R. As for the original processing: Normalization of each sample was performed by random selection of 1 million high-quality reads, each carrying a distinct molecular identifier. Instead of being binned into consensus sequences, reads that shared molecular identifiers were thrown out. MiTCR, set to a Q25 quality threshold and the strictest error-elimination algorithm, was used for CDR3 identification, clonotype clustering and error correction. A nonparametric unseen species model with Euler transformation was used to estimate lower-bound total TCR beta diversity. The public sequencing data were trimmed at Q25 with fastp and processed into clonotypes with MiXCR by TCRdb, which kept only in-frame beta chains. Duplicate CDR3 protein sequences are folded into a single record with the most common DNA and genes. For this entry, the V and J calls and clone size follow TCRdb and not the study's own pipeline. This sample holds almost 1 million distinct CDR3 sequences; just over 50% were observed only once. Of the sample, about 20% falls within the top ten clones.

V loses 0 bases, J loses 0 bases, and the germline ends lie 7 bases apart. CDR1 and CDR2 are drawn from the germline V gene: SGHRS, YFSETQ. From cysteine to phenylalanine, the CDR3 is 15 amino acids long. The entry retains the CDR3 DNA only, 45 bases that are in frame from base 1. Systemically healthy Caucasian individuals from Russia, some 40 in total and aged roughly 6 to 100 years, were included as donors. Each donor gave 8 to 10 milliliters of peripheral blood, collected into EDTA-treated Vacutainer tubes. Ficoll-Paque density-gradient centrifugation was used to isolate PBMCs, with at least 6 million per sample. Total RNA, at least 5 micrograms per sample, was extracted from PBMCs with Trizol reagent. For every donor, flow cytometry on a PBMC aliquot measured the percentage of naive CD45RAhigh/CD27high T cells.

The rearranged chain carries TRBV5-1 and TRBJ2-1; no D gene can be assigned with confidence. Sample: blood. This TCR was recovered from a woman aged 55-70 years in good health. CDR3 region: CASSLVSVSYNEQFF. The nucleotide sequence is TGCGCCAGCAGCTTGGTCTCGGTCTCCTACAATGAGCAGTTCTTC.